This T cell receptor beta chain was observed in a study of beta chain features in type 1 diabetes. General study results and limits: Insertions were fewer and deletions more numerous at VDJ junctions in type 1 diabetes patients. In comparison with healthy donors, patients had naive, central memory and Treg TCRB repertoires that appeared more similar. The question left open here concerned HLA type influencing TCRB rearrangement.

CD4+ naive, central memory, regulatory and stem cell-like memory subsets were isolated by sorting on CD45RO/CCR7/CD25/CD127/CD95/CD27. J lost 2 bases, V lost 5 bases, and 4 bases had no gene match. The length of the CDR3 is 15 residues. The germline CDR1 and CDR2 sequences are SGHNT and YYREEE (reference sequence). A word on this clone: The antigen remains undetermined.

What was sequenced were expressed TCRB transcripts, since all of the isolated RNA had been reverse transcribed. Clones were sequenced by immunoSEQ multiplex PCR, and TCRdb holds only the in-frame ones, with some missing. The sample consists of roughly 330,000 clones, 9.5% to 12% of them appearing once. Sample: naive CD4+ T cells from blood. The chain has TRBV5-4 and TRBJ2-1, with 10 bases matching TRBD1. The TCR was taken from a woman between 25 and 40 years old in good health. The CDR3 spells CASRSGTGAYNEQFF. In nucleotides, the CDR3 is TGTGCCAGCAGATCCGGGACAGGGGCCTACAATGAGCAGTTCTTC.